The sequence of this T cell receptor (beta chain) was determined in a study of blood T cells in healthy people across ages. CDR3 length: 17 residues. After removal of 5 bases from V and 1 base from J, the junction contained 10 bases not matched to a gene. The germline gives CDR1 SGHTA, CDR2 FQGNSA. In this sample, this clonotype turned up a few times. A second about 7 to 11 cycle PCR used barcoded and J-beta primers. TCRdb re-called the 5' RACE reads through MiXCR, storing one row per CDR3 protein. Among about 930,000 distinct CDR3 sequences listed, just under 30% were seen once. The sample was also reused in another study, on T cells of mothers and their children.

Sequencing was performed on blood. V and J are TRBV7-2 and TRBJ2-3; TRBD2 matches 9 bases. The clonotype comes from a woman in her thirties or forties in good health. DNA of the CDR3: TGTGCCAGCAGCACGTCTGGGGCTAGCGGGGGCACAGATACGCAGTATTTT. Translation: CASSTSGASGGTDTQYF.